Each of the 22 T cell receptor beta chains below was sequenced from the same sample in a study of T cells in Graves' hyperthyroidism and ophthalmopathy. RNA transcripts yielded amplified TCR beta CDR3 regions. The primer set for the first-round RT-PCR of the TCR CDR3 was HTBI. TCRdb re-derived calls from the multiplex PCR reads in MiXCR, one entry per CDR3 protein. The sample includes about 560,000 distinct CDR3 sequences, 16% seen only once; the top ten take 18%. Sequenced input: blood. The receptors derive from a woman in her late teens or twenties with Graves' hyperthyroidism.

In its sample, this clonotype was seen many times. V is TRBV12-3 or TRBV12-4 and J is TRBJ2-7; TRBD1 matches at 7 bases. The CDR3 runs to 16 residues. V trimming: 2 bases; J trimming: 0 bases; junction bases outside the gene matches: 7. This CDR3 reads CASSLSFRGSSYEQYF. CDR3 nucleotides: TGTGCCAGCAGTTTAAGTTTCAGGGGGAGCTCCTACGAGCAGTACTTC.

The rearrangement uses TRBV10-3 and TRBJ2-1; 9 bases are a match to TRBD2. J was trimmed by 4 bases and V by 2 bases; bases with no gene match: 3. This CDR3 comprises 15 residues. Germline CDR1 reads ENHRY; CDR2 reads SYGVKD. CDR3 protein: CAISEQAGGYNEQFF. The CDR3 DNA follows: TGTGCCATCAGTGAGCAGGCGGGGGGGTACAATGAGCAGTTCTTC.

This clonotype was observed a few times. CDR3 DNA: TGTGCCAGCAGCTCACCCCGGGCGCTGCACGCCTACAATGAGCAGTTCTTC. It is translated as CASSSPRALHAYNEQFF. This chain uses TRBV11-3 with TRBJ2-1; D is ambiguous. CDR1 SGHNT and CDR2 YENEEA come from the germline V gene. The CDR3 is made up of 17 amino acids. V shed 4 bases and J shed 2 bases, with 18 bases lying between them. The full variable domain, with the rest looked up from reference TRBV11-3 and TRBJ2-1, is EAGVVQSPRYKIIEKKQPVAFWCNPISGHNTLYWYLQNLGQGPELLIRYENEEAVDDSQLPKDRFSAERLKGVDSTLKIQPAELGDSAVYLCASSSPRALHAYNEQFFGPGTRLTVL.

This clonotype was observed at least ten times. The V call is TRBV12-3 or TRBV12-4, the J call TRBJ1-1; D not resolved. Trimming removed 5 bases from V and 4 bases from J, with 8 bases in between. CDR3 length: 12 residues. CDR3 amino acids: CASSPFGTEAFF. The CDR3 DNA is TGTGCCAGCAGTCCATTTGGCACTGAAGCTTTCTTT.

This chain joins TRBV2 and TRBJ1-5, with D possibly matching TRBD1 (5 bases). Germline assignment: CDR1 SNHLY and CDR2 FYNNEI. The V end was cut by 4 bases, the J end by 0 bases, with 22 bases between. The CDR3 length is 19 residues. The CDR3 region has the DNA TGTGCCAGCAGTGGTGGGGCGTACAGCAATCAAGATAGCAATCAGCCCCAGCATTTT. Translated: CASSGGAYSNQDSNQPQHF.

This sequence joins TRBV28 and TRBJ1-2; 9 bases align to TRBD1. In germline, CDR1 is MDHEN, CDR2 SYDVKM. Trimming cost V 1 base and J 8 bases; bases outside gene matches: 8. This CDR3 has 15 amino acids. CDR3 sequence (DNA): TGTGCCAGCAGTTTATCGGCCGGGACAGGGCGAGGCTACACCTTC. Translating it yields CASSLSAGTGRGYTF.

The chain couples TRBV19 to TRBJ1-4; D ambiguous. Germline assignment: CDR1 LNHDA and CDR2 SQIVND (reference sequence). The CDR3 is 15 residues long. V dropped 7 bases and J dropped 3 bases, with 15 bases sitting between them. CDR3 residues: CASNARQTSNEKLFF. CDR3 nucleotides: TGTGCCAGTAACGCCCGCCAGACCTCTAATGAAAAACTGTTTTTT.

The J gene is TRBJ2-2, the V gene TRBV11-2; 7 bases are a match to TRBD2. Germline V lookup: CDR1 SGHAT, CDR2 FQNNGV. With V trimmed by 1 base and J by 4 bases, 9 bases remained unmatched. The CDR3 contains 17 residues. The CDR3 DNA follows: TGTGCCAGCAGCTTAGGGACTAGGGCCAGCTTCACCGGGGAGCTGTTTTTT. Translated, it gives CASSLGTRASFTGELFF.

The chain links TRBV6-9 to TRBJ2-1; D gene ambiguous. CDR3 length equals 15 residues. Trimming took off 3 bases at V and 3 bases at J, with 12 bases between the two ends. From germline, CDR1 is MNHGY and CDR2 SVAAGI. CDR3 coding DNA: TGTGCCAGCAGTTACCGGAGTGCGGTCTACAATGAGCAGTTCTTC. This gives the protein CASSYRSAVYNEQFF.

V usage is TRBV6-5 and J usage is TRBJ2-3; D unresolved. The CDR3 runs 13 residues. The V end was cut by 2 bases, the J end by 6 bases, with 9 bases between. Germline assignment: CDR1 MNHEY and CDR2 SVGAGI. Written as DNA, the CDR3 is TGTGCCAGCAGTTACGGTCCCCGGGATACGCAGTATTTT. This sequence encodes CASSYGPRDTQYF.

This chain links TRBV29-1 with TRBJ2-2; D gene uncertain. V lost 4 bases and J 1 base, leaving 10 bases between the germline ends. The CDR3 spans 14 residues. Germline-derived CDR1 and CDR2 are SQVTM and ANQGSEA. The CDR3 protein is CSVAPVVNTGELFF. DNA for the CDR3: TGCAGCGTTGCGCCCGTCGTGAACACCGGGGAGCTGTTTTTT.

As to this clonotype: A much larger clonotype is one base distant, so this may be a read error. This sequence joins TRBV29-1 and TRBJ1-2; unclear D gene. The CDR3 covers 14 residues. Germline values: CDR1 SQVTM, CDR2 ANQGSEA. The CDR3 sequence is CSIEDSLKVLGYTF. DNA for the CDR3: TGCAGCATTGAAGATTCCCTGAAAGTACTAGGCTACACCTTC.

As concerns this clonotype: A much larger clone sits a single nucleotide away, making a read error possible. The chain links TRBV15 to TRBJ2-3, with D perhaps matching TRBD2 (5 bases). V dropped 2 bases and J dropped 6 bases, with 12 bases sitting between them. CDR1 LNHNV and CDR2 YYDKDF come from the germline V gene (reference sequence). This CDR3 spans 14 amino acids. This CDR3 is CATSRTMAGDTQYF. CDR3 DNA: TGTGCCACCAGCAGAACAATGGCGGGCGATACGCAGTATTTT.

V is TRBV15 and J is TRBJ2-7; weak D call: TRBD1 (5 bases). The V and J ends lost 1 base and 6 bases respectively, with 10 bases between them. Per the germline V gene, CDR1 is LNHNV and CDR2 is YYDKDF (reference sequence). This CDR3 has 13 amino acids. CDR3 protein: CATSRGPGPEQYF. In DNA form, the CDR3 reads TGTGCCACCAGCAGAGGACCAGGGCCCGAGCAGTACTTC.

This clonotype was counted a few times. The V and J genes are TRBV20-1 and TRBJ2-7; 7 bases fit TRBD1. J gave up 7 bases and V 8 bases, and 14 bases lay outside the gene matches. Germline-derived CDR1 and CDR2 are DFQATT and SNEGSKA (reference sequence). This CDR3 has 13 residues. This CDR3 reads CSIPAEGAREQYF. The CDR3 coding sequence is TGCAGTATCCCTGCTGAGGGGGCCCGGGAGCAGTACTTC.

This clonotype came up many times. The gene calls are TRBV28 and TRBJ2-4, with 10 bases lining up with TRBD2. CDR1 and CDR2 from the germline V gene are MDHEN and SYDVKM. CDR3 length: 15 residues. The V and J ends lost 8 bases and 7 bases, in that order; junction bases with no gene match: 11. CDR3 DNA: TGTGCCAGCGGTGCCAGCGGGAGGGCCAGGAACATTCAGTACTTC. Translation gives CASGASGRARNIQYF.

This clonotype has just a few counts. This chain joins TRBV6-2 or TRBV6-3 and TRBJ2-2, with 13 bases fitting TRBD2. There are 18 residues in the CDR3. Germline lookup yields CDR1 MNHEY and CDR2 SVGEGT. Unmatched junction bases numbered 7, after V lost 2 bases and J lost 4 bases. The CDR3 sequence is CASSYPLGLAGSTGELFF. CDR3 DNA: TGTGCCAGCAGTTACCCCCTGGGACTAGCGGGGAGCACCGGGGAGCTGTTTTTT.

CDR3 nucleotides: TGTGCCAGCAGTTACTCGGGTAATTCACCCCTCCACTTT. Translation gives CASSYSGNSPLHF. The chain links TRBV6-5 to TRBJ1-6; D not certain. This CDR3 has 13 amino acids. CDR1 MNHEY and CDR2 SVGAGI come from the germline V gene. V lost 0 bases and J lost 6, with 3 bases in between.

In its sample, this clonotype was seen many times. The chain joins TRBV27 to TRBJ2-3; the D gene is possibly TRBD2 (5 bases). With 8 bases removed from V and 2 bases from J, the gap between germline ends came to 17 bases. This CDR3 has 15 residues. Looked up from germline, CDR1 is MNHEY and CDR2 is SMNVEV (reference sequence). This CDR3 reads CASLLNGVPTDTQYF. CDR3 nucleotide sequence: TGTGCCAGCTTACTAAACGGGGTTCCCACAGATACGCAGTATTTT.

This clonotype has a handful of counts. V is TRBV6-2 or TRBV6-3 and J is TRBJ1-5, with D possibly being TRBD1 (6 bases). The CDR3 covers 12 residues. The V end lost 4 bases, the J end lost 6 bases, and 7 bases lay between the germline ends. CDR1 and CDR2 (germline): MNHEY, SVGEGT. Here the CDR3 reads CASSWGAQPQHF. The CDR3 bases are TGTGCCAGCAGTTGGGGGGCTCAGCCCCAGCATTTT.

There are many counts of this clonotype. The rearrangement links TRBV6-1 to TRBJ2-7; a weak D match, TRBD2 (6 bases). Germline lookup yields CDR1 MNHNS and CDR2 SASEGT. Trimming removed 6 bases from V and 0 bases from J, with 18 bases in between. The CDR3 has 16 amino acids. The CDR3 DNA follows: TGTGCCAGCAGGCCAATCCGGGACGGGAGCTCCTACGAGCAGTACTTC. Its translation is CASRPIRDGSSYEQYF.

This clonotype was seen a few times. This chain connects TRBV24-1 to TRBJ2-1, with 8 positions matching TRBD2. This CDR3 spans 17 amino acids. Per germline, CDR1 KGHDR and CDR2 SFDVKD. Trimming removed 4 bases from V and 0 bases from J; junction bases left unmatched: 7. In DNA, the CDR3 is TGTGCCACCAGTGACCCGACCGGGACTAGCTCCTACAATGAGCAGTTCTTC. Encoded protein: CATSDPTGTSSYNEQFF.